The subject of this entry is one T cell receptor beta chain. Its antigen is unknown. This may come from a read error, since a much larger clone is one base off. Since the CDR3 does not end with the conserved phenylalanine or tryptophan, this likely comes from a read error. The sample originates from a study of tumor-infiltrating lymphocytes in primary liver carcinoma. Study-wide background: Samples gave roughly 3.65 to 7.13 million productive TCRbeta reads, similar across tissue types.

There are 13 residues in the CDR3. Trimming shortened V by 6 bases and J by 2 bases, and 10 bases separated the two germline ends. Germline V gene data show CDR1 as LGHNT and CDR2 as FRNRAP. Study findings and constraints: Against blood, tumors held a significantly higher top-250-clone fraction (p = 0.039).

Total RNA and DNA came together from approximately 20-30 mg of bulk tissue without cell sorting. Researchers generated TCR beta cDNA from about 0.5 ug of total RNA, relying on a constant-region primer. Library construction for TCR beta comprised three nested multiplex PCR rounds performed with slightly modified ARM-PCR. For around 9 cycles apiece, the opening two PCR rounds ran with TRBV1-TRBV30 forward primers and a C-beta reverse primer. In TCRdb, the multiplex PCR reads were re-called with MiXCR into one record per CDR3 protein. Of more than 100,000 distinct CDR3 sequences listed, about 68% were seen once; the top ten hold around 9%.

This clonotype was obtained from a woman in her sixties with primary liver carcinoma and hepatitis B virus infection. Source material: liver tumor tissue from sampling region 1. Specified subset: tumor region T1, superior pole. The chain uses TRBV12-5 and TRBJ2-5, with D possibly TRBD1 on 6 matching bases. The CDR3 sequence is CASGNGQQETQYL. DNA for the CDR3: TGTGCTAGTGGCAATGGACAGCAAGAGACCCAGTACTTA.